Each of the 20 T cell receptor beta chains below was sequenced from the same sample in a study of cytomegalovirus exposure and HLA in healthy donors. Amplification used 60 Vbeta primers and 13 Jbeta primers. Profiled with immunoSEQ multiplex PCR; TCRdb holds only in-frame clones, not every one. The sample has roughly 120,000 clones; over 75% are singletons. The material sequenced was PBMCs. These receptors came from a woman aged 18-29 years in good health and CMV-seronegative.

The CDR3 region is CASGFKGSRTAAYEQYF. The CDR3 region has the DNA TGTGCTAGTGGTTTTAAAGGGTCGAGGACAGCAGCCTACGAGCAGTACTTC. The V call is TRBV12-5, the J call TRBJ2-7, with D possibly matching TRBD1 (6 bases). CDR3 length: 17 amino acids. The ends were cut back, 3 bases at V and 2 bases at J, with 20 bases in the middle. Germline lookup yields CDR1 LGHNT and CDR2 FRNRAP.

The V and J genes are TRBV4-1 and TRBJ2-7; 8 bases are a match to TRBD1. There are 14 residues in the CDR3. With 5 bases clipped from V and 4 bases from J, the junction kept 7 bases outside the gene matches. CDR1 and CDR2 (germline): MGHRA, YSYEKL. The CDR3 loop reads CASSVQGEEYEQYF. DNA for the CDR3: TGCGCCAGCAGCGTACAGGGGGAGGAATACGAGCAGTACTTC.

This clone is a singleton in its sample. The genes are TRBV11-3 and TRBJ2-5; D unresolved. The germline V gene encodes CDR1 SGHNT and CDR2 YENEEA. The germline V and J ends were trimmed by 4 bases and 1 base, with 4 bases remaining between them. The CDR3 sequence is 12 residues long. CDR3 amino acids: CASSSIQETQYF. The CDR3 DNA is TGTGCCAGCAGCTCAATCCAAGAGACCCAGTACTTC.

This clone was detected only once. The rearrangement uses TRBV19 and TRBJ1-1; 7 bases are shared with TRBD1. CDR3 length: 17 amino acids. J gave up 4 bases and V 5 bases, and 16 bases lay outside the gene matches. The germline V gene encodes CDR1 LNHDA and CDR2 SQIVND (reference sequence). This CDR3 is CASSPRLLTGALTEAFF. CDR3 coding DNA: TGTGCCAGTAGTCCCAGATTACTCACAGGGGCCCTCACTGAAGCTTTCTTT. The whole variable domain, filled in from reference TRBV19 and TRBJ1-1, reads DGGITQSPKYLFRKEGQNVTLSCEQNLNHDAMYWYRQDPGQGLRLIYYSQIVNDFQKGDIAEGYSVSREKKESFPLTVTSAQKNPTAFYLCASSPRLLTGALTEAFFGQGTRLTVV.

The chain couples TRBV9 to TRBJ2-1; possibly TRBD2 for D (5 bases). V lost 4 bases and J lost 4, with 15 bases in between. The CDR3 length is 15 residues. The germline V gene encodes CDR1 SGDLS and CDR2 YYNGEE. CDR3 nucleotide sequence: TGTGCCAGCAGCCCCGGGCCCCCGGGATACAATGAGCAGTTCTTC. Translation gives CASSPGPPGYNEQFF. The full variable domain, rest sourced from reference TRBV9 and TRBJ2-1, is DSGVTQTPKHLITATGQRVTLRCSPRSGDLSVYWYQQSLDQGLQFLIQYYNGEERAKGNILERFSAQQFPDLHSELNLSSLELGDSALYFCASSPGPPGYNEQFFGPGTRLTVL.

In this sample, this clone turned up a few times. The rearrangement joins TRBV4-1 to TRBJ1-1; 10 bases match TRBD1. CDR1 and CDR2 from the germline V gene are MGHRA and YSYEKL. Losses at the gene ends were 2 bases for V and 8 bases for J; bases not matched to a gene: 2. The length of the CDR3 is 13 residues. In DNA, the CDR3 is TGCGCCAGCAGCCAAAGACAGGGGGCGGAAGCTTTCTTT. It translates to CASSQRQGAEAFF.

The chain uses TRBV10-1 and TRBJ2-1, with 8 positions matching TRBD2. Germline V gene data show CDR1 as WNHNN and CDR2 as SYGVQD (reference sequence). The length of the CDR3 is 16 residues. Losses at the gene ends were 6 bases for V and 4 bases for J; bases not matched to a gene: 11. The CDR3 protein is CASSPGGVAGYNEQFF. Here the CDR3 DNA reads TGCGCCAGCAGCCCGGGGGGGGTAGCGGGGTACAATGAGCAGTTCTTC.

This chain joins TRBV19 and TRBJ2-1; D ambiguous. The CDR3 contains 14 residues. Trimming stripped 2 bases from V and 9 bases from J, with 14 bases between. The V gene's germline CDR1 is LNHDA and CDR2 SQIVND (reference sequence). The CDR3 loop is CASSINRAYPEQFF. In DNA form, the CDR3 reads TGTGCCAGTAGTATAAACCGCGCGTATCCTGAGCAGTTCTTC.

The chain joins TRBV11-2 to TRBJ1-2; possible D gene TRBD1, 6 bases. The CDR3 extends over 15 amino acids. From germline, CDR1 is SGHAT and CDR2 FQNNGV. The V gene lost 1 base and the J gene lost 2 bases, with 11 bases spanning the gap. The CDR3, as DNA: TGTGCCAGCAGCTTAGTGCTCAGGGGAAACTATGGCTACACCTTC. It yields the protein CASSLVLRGNYGYTF. Looking up the rest from reference TRBV11-2 and TRBJ1-2 gives the full variable domain: EAGVAQSPRYKIIEKRQSVAFWCNPISGHATLYWYQQILGQGPKLLIQFQNNGVVDDSQLPKDRFSAERLKGVDSTLKIQPAKLEDSAVYLCASSLVLRGNYGYTFGSGTRLTVV.

Only a few counts were recorded for this clone. V gene TRBV11-3 combines with J gene TRBJ2-1; TRBD2 aligns across 9 bases. The CDR3 length is 16 residues. CDR1 is SGHNT, CDR2 YENEEA, per germline. The trim removed 4 bases at V and 5 bases at J, leaving 9 bases unmatched. The DNA of the CDR3 is TGTGCCAGCAGCTCCCGAGGCGGGGGGGCCGACAATGAGCAGTTCTTC. Its protein is CASSSRGGGADNEQFF.

The chain joins TRBV18 to TRBJ1-2; D is unresolved. The germline gives CDR1 KGHSH, CDR2 LQKENI. The CDR3 runs 14 residues. The V gene lost 0 bases and the J gene lost 4 bases, with 9 bases spanning the gap. As DNA, the CDR3 is TGTGCCAGCTCACCACCGGCTGCGGGCTATGGCTACACCTTC. Encoded protein: CASSPPAAGYGYTF.

The chain has TRBV27 and TRBJ1-3; D is ambiguous. This CDR3 contains 20 residues. Germline-derived CDR1 and CDR2 are MNHEY and SMNVEV (reference sequence). The germline V and J ends were trimmed by 5 bases and 0 bases, with 26 bases remaining between them. CDR3 nucleotide sequence: TGTGCCAGCAGTGACCGCAACTCTCCGGGGATGCCATTCTCTGGAAACACCATATATTTT. Amino acids: CASSDRNSPGMPFSGNTIYF.

The genes are TRBV7-9 and TRBJ1-2, with unresolved D. Germline lookup yields CDR1 SEHNR and CDR2 FQNEAQ (reference sequence). Trimming cost V 2 bases and J 7 bases, with 8 bases left between them. The CDR3 runs to 12 residues. The CDR3 is CASSLLYGGYTF. The CDR3 DNA is TGTGCCAGCAGCTTACTCTATGGTGGCTACACCTTC.

This chain joins TRBV4-2 and TRBJ2-1, with a possible D match to TRBD1 (6 bases). V was cut by 4 bases and J by 5 bases, with 18 bases left in between. The CDR3 extends over 16 amino acids. Germline V gene sequence: CDR1 LGHNA, CDR2 YNFKEQ. CDR3 protein: CASSRLGHPIDNEQFF. CDR3 sequence (DNA): TGTGCCAGCAGCCGGCTGGGACACCCAATTGACAATGAGCAGTTCTTC.

The rearrangement links TRBV10-2 to TRBJ2-7, with 11 nucleotides matching TRBD2. CDR3 length: 15 amino acids. Per the germline V gene, CDR1 is WSHSY and CDR2 is SAAADI. The V gene end was trimmed by 5 bases and the J gene end by 5 bases; junction bases not matched to a gene: 8. This CDR3 is CASSLAGGPINEQYF. CDR3 coding DNA: TGCGCCAGCAGTTTAGCGGGGGGGCCCATTAACGAGCAGTACTTC.

The chain employs TRBV7-9 and TRBJ1-1, with D perhaps TRBD1 (5 bases). CDR3 length equals 15 residues. The germline V gene has CDR1 SEHNR and CDR2 FQNEAQ (reference sequence). V dropped 4 bases and J dropped 1 base, with 13 bases sitting between them. The chain's CDR3 is CASSSWGGRNTEAFF. In DNA, the CDR3 is TGTGCCAGCAGCTCGTGGGGGGGACGGAACACTGAAGCTTTCTTT.

The chain couples TRBV29-1 to TRBJ1-2, with 10 bases lining up with TRBD1. CDR1 is SQVTM, CDR2 ANQGSEA, per germline. V was clipped by 7 bases and J by 5 bases; unmatched bases: 4. The CDR3 covers 12 residues. CDR3 nucleotides: TGCAGCGGGGGGGGACAGGGGTATGGCTACACCTTC. Its protein is CSGGGQGYGYTF.

This clone was detected a few times. The V gene is TRBV2, the J gene TRBJ1-1; D is uncertain. The CDR3 has 14 amino acids. Germline loops: CDR1 SNHLY, CDR2 FYNNEI. With 7 bases removed from V and 2 bases from J, the gap between germline ends came to 14 bases. In DNA, the CDR3 is TGTGCCAGCATGGGTGGCAGACTAAACACTGAAGCTTTCTTT. It translates to CASMGGRLNTEAFF.

The chain recombines TRBV5-1 with TRBJ2-5; 10 bases match TRBD1. Trimming cost V 0 bases and J 3 bases; bases outside gene matches: 5. This CDR3 comprises 16 residues. Looked up from germline, CDR1 is SGHRS and CDR2 is YFSETQ. This CDR3 is CASSLAGTGVEETQYF. As DNA, the CDR3 is TGCGCCAGCAGCTTGGCCGGGACAGGGGTGGAAGAGACCCAGTACTTC.

The CDR3 sequence: CASSASRPRDRDYEQYF. DNA of the CDR3: TGTGCCAGCAGCGCATCAAGGCCCCGGGACAGGGACTACGAGCAGTACTTC. The J gene is TRBJ2-7, the V gene TRBV7-9; TRBD1 matches at 9 bases. The CDR3 runs to 17 residues. Germline values: CDR1 SEHNR, CDR2 FQNEAQ (reference sequence). V lost 5 bases, J lost 3 bases, and 14 bases stayed unmatched.